The T cell receptor (beta chain) under discussion was sequenced for a study of blood T cells in healthy people across ages. PCR was performed a second time for about 7 to 12 cycles using a sample-barcoded 5' primer and a J-beta primer mix. TCRdb reprocessed the 5' RACE reads with MiXCR, giving one entry per CDR3 protein. The sample holds just under 900,000 distinct CDR3 sequences, around 26% seen once. The study's findings and limits: Donors of long life had a larger count of naive CD4+ cells and greater diversity than aged donors.

Donation came from healthy Caucasian individuals in Russia who were aged 6 to 90. This clonotype was detected many times. Its cognate antigen is unknown. The ends lost 8 bases at V and 4 bases at J; junction bases unmatched: 10. The CDR3 extends over 15 amino acids. Germline CDR1 SGHTA, CDR2 FQGNSA. Sequenced input: blood. This clonotype originated in an elderly woman in good health. The V and J genes are TRBV7-2 and TRBJ2-1; 8 bases line up with TRBD2. CDR3 sequence reads: CASQPGAGGYNEQFF. CDR3 nucleotides: TGTGCCAGCCAACCGGGTGCGGGGGGTTACAATGAGCAGTTCTTC.